This T cell receptor (beta chain) was documented in a study of T cell repertoires in cytomegalovirus infection. TCRdb used MiXCR to reprocess the reads, holding one entry per CDR3 protein. Of about 310,000 distinct CDR3 sequences listed, around 25% are singletons. V was trimmed by 1 base and J by 3 bases, leaving 10 bases between them. The CDR3 is made up of 15 amino acids. Study-wide findings and caveats: CMV carriers with the relevant HLA were identified by cumulative public TCR beta family frequency. It was HLA-C-restricted CMV-specific TCR beta clonotypes that dominated the response ex vivo.

The table lists this clonotype with a few counts. The antigen remains undetermined. The specimen comprised cultured PBMCs, sampled from culture after CMV antigen stimulation. The gene calls are TRBV12-3 or TRBV12-4 and TRBJ2-1; D is unresolved. The receptor comes from a human donor in good health (CMV status not recorded). Some clones in this sample may be carry-over from other donors' samples. The CDR3 is CASSLGGSVYNEQFF. DNA of the CDR3: TGTGCCAGCAGTTTAGGTGGAAGCGTCTACAATGAGCAGTTCTTC.